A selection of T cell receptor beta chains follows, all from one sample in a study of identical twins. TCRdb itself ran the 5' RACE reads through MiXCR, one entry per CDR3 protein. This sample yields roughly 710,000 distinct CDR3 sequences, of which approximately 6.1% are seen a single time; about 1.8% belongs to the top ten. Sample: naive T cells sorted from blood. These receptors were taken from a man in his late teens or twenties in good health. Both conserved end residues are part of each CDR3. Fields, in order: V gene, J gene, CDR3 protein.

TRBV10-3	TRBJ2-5	CAISRTSGITETQYF
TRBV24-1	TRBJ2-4	CATGLNLQYF
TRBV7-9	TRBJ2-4	CASSPPRPSSKNIQYF
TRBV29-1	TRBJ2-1	CSVEERGLAGTSSYNEQFF
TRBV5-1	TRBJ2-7	CASTPDGGYEQYF
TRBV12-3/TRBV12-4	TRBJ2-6	CASSSYRAAGANVLTF
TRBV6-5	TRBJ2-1	CASSPSGANYNEQFF
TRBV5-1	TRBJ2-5	CASSLAFVDAPQETQYF
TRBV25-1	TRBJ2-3	CASGATDTQYF
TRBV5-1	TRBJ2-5	CASSGRVLAEIQETQYF
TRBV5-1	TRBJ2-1	CASRYLWAGEINEQFF
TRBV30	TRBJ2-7	CACRDSTYEQYF
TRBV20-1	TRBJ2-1	CSAQKGANEQFF
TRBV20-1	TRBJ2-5	CSAIGGYGTQYF
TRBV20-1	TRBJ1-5	CSAKKTVGQPQHF
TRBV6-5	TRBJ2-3	CASSYRTGASLDTQYF
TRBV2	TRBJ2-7	CASSDGFSYEQYF
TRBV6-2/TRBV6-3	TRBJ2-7	CASSYSSGVPSYEQYF
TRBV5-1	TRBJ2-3	CASSQRTSGSVDTQYF
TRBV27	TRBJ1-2	CASSGSRGMRNYGYTF
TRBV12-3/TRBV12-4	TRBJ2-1	CASTQGPGLGPNEQFF
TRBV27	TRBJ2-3	CASRDSNTDTQYF
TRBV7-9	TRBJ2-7	CASSLLAGGPEQYF
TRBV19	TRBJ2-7	CASSITGAVYEQYF
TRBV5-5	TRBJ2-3	CASSFRQGVIDTQYF
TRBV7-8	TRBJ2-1	CASSLVGLREFF
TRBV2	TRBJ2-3	CASGLETDTQYF
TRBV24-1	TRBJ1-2	CATRKTGGLRYTF
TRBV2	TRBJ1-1	CASREGLPGTEAFF
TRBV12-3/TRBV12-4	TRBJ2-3	CASSLENRVRSTDTQYF
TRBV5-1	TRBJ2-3	CASSPLAGGQTDTQYF
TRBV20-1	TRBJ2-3	CSARSDGTDTQYF
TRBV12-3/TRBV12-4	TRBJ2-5	CASSLYARLEETQYF
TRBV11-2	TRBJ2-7	CASSLDESSGSYEQYF
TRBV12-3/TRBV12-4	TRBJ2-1	CASSSGASGSPTYNEQFF
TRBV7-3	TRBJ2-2	CASSEPKGGRGGSGELFF
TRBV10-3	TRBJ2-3	CAIRGTSSFSDTQYF
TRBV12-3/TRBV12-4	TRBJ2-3	CASSLASGAGAQYF
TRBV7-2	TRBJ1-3	CASGHISGNTIYF
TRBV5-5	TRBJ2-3	CASSYSGLSTDTQYF
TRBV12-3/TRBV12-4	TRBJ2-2	CAGQINTGGELFF
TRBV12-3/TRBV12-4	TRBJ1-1	CASRRQGASGAFF
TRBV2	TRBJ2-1	CASSEAEQFF
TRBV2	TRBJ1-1	CASSALLGKLGAAFF
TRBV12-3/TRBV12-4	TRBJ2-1	CASSFYGRQSYNEQFF
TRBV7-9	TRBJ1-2	CASSHDRGKEPRGYTF
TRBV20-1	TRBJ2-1	CSARDRRRVREQFF
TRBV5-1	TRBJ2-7	CASSFLREPSYEQYF
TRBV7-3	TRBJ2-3	CATGQGSTDTQYF
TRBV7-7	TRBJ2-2	CASSDPGTGELFF
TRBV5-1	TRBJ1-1	CASSLVRTGNTEAFF
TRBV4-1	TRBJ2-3	CASSQAFASGSADTQYF
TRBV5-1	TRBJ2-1	CASSQAGENSYNEQFF
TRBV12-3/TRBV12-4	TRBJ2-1	CASSWVRNEQFF